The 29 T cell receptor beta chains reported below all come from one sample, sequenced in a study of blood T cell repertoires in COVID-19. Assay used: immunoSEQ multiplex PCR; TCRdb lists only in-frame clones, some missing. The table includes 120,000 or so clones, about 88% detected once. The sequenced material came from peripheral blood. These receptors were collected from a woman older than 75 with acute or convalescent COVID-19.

The CDR3, as DNA: TGTGCCAGCAGTAGGGGGTTTAGCTCCTACGAGCAGTACTTC. It specifies CASSRGFSSYEQYF. The V gene is TRBV6-5, the J gene TRBJ2-7, with D maybe TRBD1 (6 bases). Germline V gene data show CDR1 as MNHEY and CDR2 as SVGAGI. CDR3 length equals 14 residues. V lost 5 bases, J lost 0 bases, and 11 bases lay in between.

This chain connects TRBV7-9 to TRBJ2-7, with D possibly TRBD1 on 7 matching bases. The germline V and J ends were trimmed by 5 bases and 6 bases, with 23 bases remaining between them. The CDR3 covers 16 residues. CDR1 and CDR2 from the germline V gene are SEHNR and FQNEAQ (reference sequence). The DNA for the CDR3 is TGTGCCAGCAGCCCTGGACAGGCCCCCAGGGGGGTCGAGCAGTACTTC. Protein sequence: CASSPGQAPRGVEQYF.

The CDR3 reads CASSQGRIGGRSYGYTF. CDR3 nucleotides: TGCGCCAGCAGCCAAGGGCGGATCGGGGGGCGTAGCTATGGCTACACCTTC. This rearrangement joins TRBV4-1 to TRBJ1-2, with a possible D match to TRBD1 (6 bases). V was pared by 1 base and J by 4 bases, with 19 bases between. Germline CDR1 reads MGHRA; CDR2 reads YSYEKL. This CDR3 has 17 residues.

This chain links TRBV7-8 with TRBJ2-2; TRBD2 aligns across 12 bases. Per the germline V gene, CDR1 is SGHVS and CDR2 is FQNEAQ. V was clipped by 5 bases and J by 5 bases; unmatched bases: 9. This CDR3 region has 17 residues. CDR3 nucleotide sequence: TGTGCCAGCAGCACGGCTAGCGGGGGGGCGCGGACCGGGGAGCTGTTTTTT. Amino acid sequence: CASSTASGGARTGELFF.

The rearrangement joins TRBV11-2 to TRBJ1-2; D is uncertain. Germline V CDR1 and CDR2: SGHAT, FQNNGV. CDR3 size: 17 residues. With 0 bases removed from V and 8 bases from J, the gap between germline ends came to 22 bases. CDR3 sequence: CASSLDRSAALTGGYTF. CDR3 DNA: TGTGCCAGCAGCTTAGATCGGTCGGCCGCCCTTACGGGGGGCTACACCTTC.

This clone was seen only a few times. CDR3 region: CASSGQSTDTQYF. The CDR3 bases are TGTGCCAGCTCGGGACAAAGCACAGATACGCAGTATTTT. The V gene is TRBV18, the J gene TRBJ2-3, with D perhaps matching TRBD1 (6 bases). CDR3 size: 13 residues. V was clipped by 6 bases and J by 0 bases, with 7 bases between them. The germline V gene encodes CDR1 KGHSH and CDR2 LQKENI.

CDR3 DNA: TGTGCCAGCAGTTCCGGGACAGGGATTCGGGGTTCAATGAACACTGAAGCTTTCTTT. It translates to CASSSGTGIRGSMNTEAFF. The chain employs TRBV28 and TRBJ1-1, with 9 bases matching TRBD1. The CDR3 is 19 amino acids. Germline CDR1 and CDR2: MDHEN and SYDVKM. J gave up 0 bases and V 4 bases, and 15 bases lay outside the gene matches.

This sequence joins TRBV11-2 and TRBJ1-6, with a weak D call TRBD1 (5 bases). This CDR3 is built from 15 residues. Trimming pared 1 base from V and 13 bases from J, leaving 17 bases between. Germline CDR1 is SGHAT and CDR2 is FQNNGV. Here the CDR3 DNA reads TGTGCCAGCAGCTTAGGGCAGACAGCCTTTGGGCCCCTCCACTTT. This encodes CASSLGQTAFGPLHF. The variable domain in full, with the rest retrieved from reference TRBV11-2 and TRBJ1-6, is EAGVAQSPRYKIIEKRQSVAFWCNPISGHATLYWYQQILGQGPKLLIQFQNNGVVDDSQLPKDRFSAERLKGVDSTLKIQPAKLEDSAVYLCASSLGQTAFGPLHFGNGTRLTVT.

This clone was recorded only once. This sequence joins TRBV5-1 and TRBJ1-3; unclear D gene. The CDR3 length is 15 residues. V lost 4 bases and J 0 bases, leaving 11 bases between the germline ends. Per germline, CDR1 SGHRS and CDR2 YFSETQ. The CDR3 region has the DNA TGCGCCAGCAGCCGGGATCGGGGCTCTGGAAACACCATATATTTT. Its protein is CASSRDRGSGNTIYF.

In nucleotides, the CDR3 is TGTGCCAGCTCACCACGGACAGGGAGATCTGAAGCTTTCTTT. Protein product: CASSPRTGRSEAFF. The chain uses TRBV18 and TRBJ1-1; the match to TRBD1 covers 8 bases. This CDR3 is built from 14 residues. Trimming at V came to 1 base and at J to 6 bases, leaving 4 bases not matched to a gene. Germline CDR1 reads KGHSH; CDR2 reads LQKENI.

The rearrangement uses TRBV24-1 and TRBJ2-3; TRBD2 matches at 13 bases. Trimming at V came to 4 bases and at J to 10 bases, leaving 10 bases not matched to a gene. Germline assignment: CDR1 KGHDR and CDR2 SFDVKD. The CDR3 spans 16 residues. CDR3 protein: CATSEPGTSGISAQYF. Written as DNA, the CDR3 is TGTGCCACCAGTGAGCCTGGGACTAGCGGGATTTCAGCGCAGTATTTT.

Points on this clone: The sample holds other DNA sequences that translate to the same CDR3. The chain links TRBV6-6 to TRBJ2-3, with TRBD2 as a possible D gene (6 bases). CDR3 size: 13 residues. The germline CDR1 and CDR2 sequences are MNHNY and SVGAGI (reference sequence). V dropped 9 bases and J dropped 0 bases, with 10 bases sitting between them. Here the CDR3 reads CASTLASTDTQYF. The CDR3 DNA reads TGTGCCAGTACACTAGCCAGCACAGATACGCAGTATTTT.

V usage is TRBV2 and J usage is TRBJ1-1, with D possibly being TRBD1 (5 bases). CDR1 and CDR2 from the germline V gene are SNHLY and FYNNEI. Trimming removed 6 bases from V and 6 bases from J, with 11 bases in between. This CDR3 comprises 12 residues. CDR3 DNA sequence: TGTGCCAGCAGCCTGACAGACGCTGAAGCTTTCTTT. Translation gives CASSLTDAEAFF.

The CDR3 nucleotides read TGTGCCAGCTCACCACCTCACTATTCTAGCCCAGATACGCAGTATTTT. It specifies CASSPPHYSSPDTQYF. The chain links TRBV18 to TRBJ2-3; weak D call: TRBD2 (5 bases). Germline assignment: CDR1 KGHSH and CDR2 LQKENI. V lost 0 bases and J 4 bases, leaving 14 bases between the germline ends. The CDR3 runs to 16 residues.

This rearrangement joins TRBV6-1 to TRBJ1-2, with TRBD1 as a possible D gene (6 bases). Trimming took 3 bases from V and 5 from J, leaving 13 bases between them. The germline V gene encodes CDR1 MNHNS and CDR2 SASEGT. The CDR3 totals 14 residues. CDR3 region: CASSDHRERYGYTF. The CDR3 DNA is TGTGCCAGCAGTGACCACAGGGAACGGTATGGCTACACCTTC.

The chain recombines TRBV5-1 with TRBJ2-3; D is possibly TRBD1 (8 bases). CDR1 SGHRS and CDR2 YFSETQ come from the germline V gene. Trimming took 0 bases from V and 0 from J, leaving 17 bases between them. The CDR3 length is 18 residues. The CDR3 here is CASSLAMTGEGSTDTQYF. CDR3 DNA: TGCGCCAGCAGCTTGGCCATGACAGGGGAGGGGAGCACAGATACGCAGTATTTT.

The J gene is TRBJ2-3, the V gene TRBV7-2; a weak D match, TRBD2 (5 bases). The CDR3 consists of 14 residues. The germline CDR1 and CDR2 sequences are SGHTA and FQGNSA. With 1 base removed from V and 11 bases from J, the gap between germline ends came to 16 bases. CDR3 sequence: CASSLGTVPREQYF. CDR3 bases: TGTGCCAGCAGCTTAGGTACGGTCCCCCGGGAGCAGTATTTT.

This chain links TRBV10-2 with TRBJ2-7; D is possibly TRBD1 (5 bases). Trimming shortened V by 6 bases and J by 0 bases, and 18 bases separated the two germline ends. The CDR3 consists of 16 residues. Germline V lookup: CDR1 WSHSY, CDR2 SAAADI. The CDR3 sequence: CASRAGHRTSSYEQYF. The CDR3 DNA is TGCGCCAGCAGGGCTGGACACAGGACGAGCTCCTACGAGCAGTACTTC.

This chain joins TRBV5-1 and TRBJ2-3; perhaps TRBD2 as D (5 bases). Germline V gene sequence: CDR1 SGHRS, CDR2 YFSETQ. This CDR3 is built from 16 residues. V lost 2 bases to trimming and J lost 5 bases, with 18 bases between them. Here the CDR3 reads CASSLVGGLIGDTQYF. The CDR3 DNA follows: TGCGCCAGCAGCTTAGTGGGCGGGCTAATAGGAGATACGCAGTATTTT.

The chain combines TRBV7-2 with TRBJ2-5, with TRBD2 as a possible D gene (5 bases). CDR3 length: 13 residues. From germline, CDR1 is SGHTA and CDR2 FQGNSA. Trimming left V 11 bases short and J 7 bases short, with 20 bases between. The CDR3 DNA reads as TGTGCCGGAAAAGACGGCGCCGGAGGGACCCAGTACTTC. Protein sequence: CAGKDGAGGTQYF.

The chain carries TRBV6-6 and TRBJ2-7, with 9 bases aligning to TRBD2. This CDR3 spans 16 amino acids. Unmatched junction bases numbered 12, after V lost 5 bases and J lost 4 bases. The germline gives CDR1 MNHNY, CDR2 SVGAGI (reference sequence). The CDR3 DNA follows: TGTGCCAGCAGTCCCGAGGGTAGCGGGAGAAGGTACGAGCAGTACTTC. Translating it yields CASSPEGSGRRYEQYF.

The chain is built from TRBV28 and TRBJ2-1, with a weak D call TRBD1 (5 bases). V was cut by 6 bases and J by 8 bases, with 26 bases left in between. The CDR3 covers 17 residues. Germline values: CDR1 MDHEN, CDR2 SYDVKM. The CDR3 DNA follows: TGTGCCAGCAGAGACGACATCAGGGAATCGGGTTTGGATGAGCAGTTCTTC. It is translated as CASRDDIRESGLDEQFF.

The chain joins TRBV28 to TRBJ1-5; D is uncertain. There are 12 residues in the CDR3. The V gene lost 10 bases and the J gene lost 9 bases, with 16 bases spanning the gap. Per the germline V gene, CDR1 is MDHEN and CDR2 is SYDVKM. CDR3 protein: CATTAGRGPQHF. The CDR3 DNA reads TGTGCCACCACCGCCGGCCGGGGGCCCCAGCATTTT.

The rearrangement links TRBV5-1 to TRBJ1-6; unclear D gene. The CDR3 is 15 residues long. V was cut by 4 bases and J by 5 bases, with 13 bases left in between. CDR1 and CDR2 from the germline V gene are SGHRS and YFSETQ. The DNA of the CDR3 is TGCGCCAGCAGCGCGACCGGGAGCCATAATTCACCCCTCCACTTT. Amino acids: CASSATGSHNSPLHF. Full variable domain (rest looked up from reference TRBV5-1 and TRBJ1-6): KAGVTQTPRYLIKTRGQQVTLSCSPISGHRSVSWYQQTPGQGLQFLFEYFSETQRNKGNFPGRFSGRQFSNSRSEMNVSTLELGDSALYLCASSATGSHNSPLHFGNGTRLTVT.

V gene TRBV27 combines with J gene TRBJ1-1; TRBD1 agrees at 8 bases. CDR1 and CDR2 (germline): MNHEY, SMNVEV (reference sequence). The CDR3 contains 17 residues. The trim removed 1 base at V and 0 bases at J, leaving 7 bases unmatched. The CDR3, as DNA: TGTGCCAGCAGTTTATATGGCAGGGGGCACATGAACACTGAAGCTTTCTTT. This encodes CASSLYGRGHMNTEAFF.

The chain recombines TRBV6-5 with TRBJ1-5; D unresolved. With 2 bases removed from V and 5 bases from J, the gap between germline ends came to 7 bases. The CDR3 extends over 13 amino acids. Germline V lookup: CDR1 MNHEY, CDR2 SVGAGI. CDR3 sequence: CASSYGQYQPQHF. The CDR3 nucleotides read TGTGCCAGCAGTTACGGGCAGTATCAGCCCCAGCATTTT.

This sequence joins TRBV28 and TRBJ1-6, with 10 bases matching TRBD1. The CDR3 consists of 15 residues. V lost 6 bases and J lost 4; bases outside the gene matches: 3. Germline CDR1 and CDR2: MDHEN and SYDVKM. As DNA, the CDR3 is TGTGCCAGCAGCCGGACAGGGGGATATAATTCACCCCTCCACTTT. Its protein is CASSRTGGYNSPLHF.

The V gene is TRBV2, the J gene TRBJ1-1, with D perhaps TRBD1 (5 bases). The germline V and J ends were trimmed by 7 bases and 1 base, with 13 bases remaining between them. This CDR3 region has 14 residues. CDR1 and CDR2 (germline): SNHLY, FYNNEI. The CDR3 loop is CASTVSQANTEAFF. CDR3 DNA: TGTGCCAGCACAGTATCACAGGCGAACACTGAAGCTTTCTTT. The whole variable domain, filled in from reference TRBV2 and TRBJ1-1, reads EPEVTQTPSHQVTQMGQEVILRCVPISNHLYFYWYRQILGQKVEFLVSFYNNEISEKSEIFDDQFSVERPDGSNFTLKIRSTKLEDSAMYFCASTVSQANTEAFFGQGTRLTVV.

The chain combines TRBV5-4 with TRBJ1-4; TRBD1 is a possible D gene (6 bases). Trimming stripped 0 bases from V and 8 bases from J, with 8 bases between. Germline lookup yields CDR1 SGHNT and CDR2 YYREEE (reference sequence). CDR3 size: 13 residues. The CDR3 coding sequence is TGTGCCAGCAGCTTGGGGCAGGGGGAAAAACTGTTTTTT. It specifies CASSLGQGEKLFF.